The clone carrying this TCR beta chain was counted between two and nine times. The antigen remains unidentified. This specimen belongs to a study of CD8+ T cells in alopecia areata. For the study at large: Patients in the treated group were given tofacitinib by mouth, 5 to 10 mg twice a day. Whole-study results and caveats: When scalp samples are sequenced, resident alphabeta T cells of normal skin are also captured.

This CDR3 has 18 residues. The junction had 17 bases not matched to a gene; V was cut back by 0 bases and J by 6 bases. Germline values: CDR1 GTSNPN, CDR2 SVGIG (reference sequence). The sequencing template was cDNA reverse transcribed from extracted RNA. TCRdb keeps only in-frame clones here, not all; method: immunoSEQ multiplex PCR. The sample yields about 150,000 clones, over 45% seen once. The study team obtained lesional scalp punch biopsies and peripheral blood from alopecia areata patients. PBMCs served as the source from which CD4+ and CD8+ T cells were sorted. The clonotype comes from a human donor with alopecia areata. The sequenced sample was CD4+ T cells sorted from blood. The V and J genes are TRBV30 and TRBJ2-7, with 10 bases identical to TRBD1. The CDR3 here is CAWSVWFFGTGDEGEQYF. In nucleotides, the CDR3 is TGTGCCTGGAGTGTATGGTTCTTCGGGACAGGGGATGAAGGCGAGCAGTACTTC. The complete variable domain, with remaining parts taken from reference TRBV30 and TRBJ2-7, reads SQTIHQWPATLVQPVGSPLSLECTVEGTSNPNLYWYRQAAGRGLQLLFYSVGIGQISSEVPQNLSASRPQDRQFILSSKKLLLSDSGFYLCAWSVWFFGTGDEGEQYFGPGTRLTVT.